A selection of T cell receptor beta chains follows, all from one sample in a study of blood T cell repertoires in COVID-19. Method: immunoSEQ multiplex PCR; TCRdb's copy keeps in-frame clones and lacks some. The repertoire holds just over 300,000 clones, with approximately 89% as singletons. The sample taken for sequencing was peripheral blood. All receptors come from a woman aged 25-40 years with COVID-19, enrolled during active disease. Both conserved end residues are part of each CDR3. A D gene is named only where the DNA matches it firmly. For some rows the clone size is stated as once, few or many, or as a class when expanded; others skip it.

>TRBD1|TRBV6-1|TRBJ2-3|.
TGTGCCAGCAGTGACCCTCGGGAGGACAGGGGGCAGTCAGATACGCAGTATTTT
CASSDPREDRGQSDTQYF
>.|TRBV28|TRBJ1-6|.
TGTGCCAGCGCCTGGGGGGTGGATTCACCCCTCCACTTT
CASAWGVDSPLHF
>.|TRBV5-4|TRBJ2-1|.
TGTGCCAGCAGCTTAGATAACCGGGAGCAGTTCTTC
CASSLDNREQFF
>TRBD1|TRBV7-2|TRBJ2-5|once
TGTGCCAGCAGCTTTCAACAGGGGAAAGAGACCCAGTACTTC
CASSFQQGKETQYF
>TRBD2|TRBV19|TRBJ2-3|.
TGTGCCAGTAGAACAGCGGGGGGGCGTAGAGATACGCAGTATTTT
CASRTAGGRRDTQYF
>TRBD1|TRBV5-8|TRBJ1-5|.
TGTGCCAGCAGCTCCGGGACAGGGTATTTTAGTCAGCCCCAGCATTTT
CASSSGTGYFSQPQHF
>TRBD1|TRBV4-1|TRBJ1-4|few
TGCGCCAGCAGCCAAGATTGGGGACAGGGAGTTGAAAAACTGTTTTTT
CASSQDWGQGVEKLFF
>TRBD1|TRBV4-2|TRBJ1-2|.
TGTGCCAGCTGTGCCCGGGACAGGGATGGCTACACCTTC
CASCARDRDGYTF
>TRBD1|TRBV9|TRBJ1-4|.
TGTGCCAGCAGCGGCGGGACAGGATATGAAAAACTGTTTTTT
CASSGGTGYEKLFF
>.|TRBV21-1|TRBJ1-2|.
TGTGCCAGCAGCCTCCGGGGGGGACATCCCCCAAAGTGGTATGGCTACACCTTC
CASSLRGGHPPKWYGYTF
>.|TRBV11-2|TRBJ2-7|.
TGTGCCAGCAGCTTAGCCGGGGGGCCCGGAGGGCAGTACTTC
CASSLAGGPGGQYF
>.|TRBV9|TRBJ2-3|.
TGTGCCAGCAGAGATGGGGCAACAGATACGCAGTATTTT
CASRDGATDTQYF
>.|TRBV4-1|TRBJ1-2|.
TGCGCCAGCAGAGAAACAAGCTATGGCTACACCTTC
CASRETSYGYTF
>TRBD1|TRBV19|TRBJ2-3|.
TGTGCCAGTAGTACTAGACAGGGGGGCACAGATACGCAGTATTTT
CASSTRQGGTDTQYF
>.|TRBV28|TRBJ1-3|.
TGTGCCAGCAGTCCGCTGACAGGTACCATATATTTT
CASSPLTGTIYF
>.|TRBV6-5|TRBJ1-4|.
TGTGCCAGCAGGCAGACAGTCGGTAATGAAAAACTGTTTTTT
CASRQTVGNEKLFF
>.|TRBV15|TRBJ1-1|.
TGTGCCACCAGCCTAGGTGTGAACACTGAAGCTTTCTTT
CATSLGVNTEAFF
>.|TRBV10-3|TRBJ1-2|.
TGTGCCATCAGTGAGGGAGGGTATGGCTACACCTTC
CAISEGGYGYTF
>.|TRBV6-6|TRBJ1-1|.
TGTGCCAGCAGTTCCCTAGGACAGACGACTGAAGCTTTCTTT
CASSSLGQTTEAFF
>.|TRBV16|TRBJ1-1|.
TGTGCCAGCAGCCAATCAGGGAGAGGTGAAGCTTTCTTT
CASSQSGRGEAFF
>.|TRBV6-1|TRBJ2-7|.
TGTGCCAGCAGTGAAATCGCGGAACGGCAGTACTTC
CASSEIAERQYF
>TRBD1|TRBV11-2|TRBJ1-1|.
TGTGCCAGCAGCTCCCGAACAGGGGCCACTGAAGCTTTCTTT
CASSSRTGATEAFF
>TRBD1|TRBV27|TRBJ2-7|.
TGTGCCAGCAGCAATACAGGGGCCGCGTCCTACGAGCAGTACTTC
CASSNTGAASYEQYF
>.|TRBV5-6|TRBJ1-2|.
TGTGCCAGCAGCTTGTCAGGGGATGGCTATGGCTACACCTTC
CASSLSGDGYGYTF
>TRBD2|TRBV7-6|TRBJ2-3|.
TGTGCCAGCAGCTTAGGGGTAGCGGGGGGCACAGATACGCAGTATTTT
CASSLGVAGGTDTQYF
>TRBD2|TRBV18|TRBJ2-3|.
TGTGCCAGCTCACCACTACTAGCGGGCACAGATACGCAGTATTTT
CASSPLLAGTDTQYF
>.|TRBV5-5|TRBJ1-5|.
TGTGCCAGCAGCTTGCTCCTAATGCAGGGGACCCAGCCCCAGCATTTT
CASSLLLMQGTQPQHF
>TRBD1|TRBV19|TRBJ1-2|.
TGTGCCAGTAGTACTGGGGACAGGGGAAACCTTAACTATGGCTACACCTTC
CASSTGDRGNLNYGYTF
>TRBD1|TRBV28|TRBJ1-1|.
TGTGCCAGCAGTTTCCTCGGACAGGACGAAGCTTTCTTT
CASSFLGQDEAFF
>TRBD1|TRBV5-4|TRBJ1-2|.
TGTGCCAGCAGCTTTGGGGACAGGGGGCAATATGGCTACACCTTC
CASSFGDRGQYGYTF
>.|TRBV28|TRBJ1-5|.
TGTGCCAGCAGTTTGAGTCCCGGGGTTGCGAGCAATCAGCCCCAGCATTTT
CASSLSPGVASNQPQHF
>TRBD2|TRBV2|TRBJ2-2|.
TGTGCCAGCAGTTTCCCAGCGGGGGATATGAACACCGGGGAGCTGTTTTTT
CASSFPAGDMNTGELFF
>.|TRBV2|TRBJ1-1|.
TGTGCCAGCAGTGTCACGGGGAGTGGGACTGAAGCTTTCTTT
CASSVTGSGTEAFF
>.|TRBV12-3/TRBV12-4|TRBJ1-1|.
TGTGCCAGCAGTCCGGATCAGAGAGGAGCTTTCTTT
CASSPDQRGAFF
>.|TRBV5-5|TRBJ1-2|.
TGTGCCAGCAGCTTGGGGGGCGGAATCTATGGCTACACCTTC
CASSLGGGIYGYTF
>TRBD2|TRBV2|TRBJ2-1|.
TGTGCCAGCAGTGAAGTGGGACTAGTTGGGAACCTCAATGAGCAGTTCTTC
CASSEVGLVGNLNEQFF
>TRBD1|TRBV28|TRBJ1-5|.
TGTGCCAGCAGGACAGGGGGGGGCAATCAGCCCCAGCATTTT
CASRTGGGNQPQHF
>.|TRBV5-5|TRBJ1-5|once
TGTGCCAGCAGCTTGGGGCCAGGGTTCATTCAGCCCCAGCATTTT
CASSLGPGFIQPQHF
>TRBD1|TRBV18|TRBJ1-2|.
TGTGCCAGCTCGCCAAGACAGGGATCTAACTATGGCTACACCTTC
CASSPRQGSNYGYTF
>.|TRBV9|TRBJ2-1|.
TGTGCCAGCAGCGGCGGCGGGGCCTACAATGAGCAGTTCTTC
CASSGGGAYNEQFF
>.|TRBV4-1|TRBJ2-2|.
TGCGCCAGCAGCCAAGACGACAGGACCGGGGAGCTGTTTTTT
CASSQDDRTGELFF
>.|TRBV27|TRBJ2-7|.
TGTGCCAGCAGTTTATCGCACAGGGCCGGGGTCGAGCAGTACTTC
CASSLSHRAGVEQYF
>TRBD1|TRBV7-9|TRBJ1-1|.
TGTGCCAGCAGCCCAAACAGGGGTACTGAAGCTTTCTTT
CASSPNRGTEAFF
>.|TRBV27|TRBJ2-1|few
TGTGCCAGCAGTGGGGGGTACTCCTACAATGAGCAGTTCTTC
CASSGGYSYNEQFF
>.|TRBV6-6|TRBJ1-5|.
TGTGCCAGCAGCCTGGAGAATCAGCCCCAGCATTTT
CASSLENQPQHF
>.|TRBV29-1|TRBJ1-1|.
TGCAGCGTTGCCACAGATCTGAACACTGAAGCTTTCTTT
CSVATDLNTEAFF
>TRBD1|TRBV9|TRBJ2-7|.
TGTGCCAGCAGCGTAGCCCCCAGGGGGTACGAGCAGTACTTC
CASSVAPRGYEQYF
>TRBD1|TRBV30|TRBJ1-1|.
TGTGCCTGGAGTCAACAGGGACAGGAGGCTTTCTTT
CAWSQQGQEAFF
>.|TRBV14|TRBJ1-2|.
TGTGCCAGCAGCCAACAGGGATGGTATGGCTACACCTTC
CASSQQGWYGYTF
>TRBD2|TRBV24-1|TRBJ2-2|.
TGTGCCACCACCGAGGGGGCTAGCGGGGCCCCGGGGACCGGGGAGCTGTTTTTT
CATTEGASGAPGTGELFF
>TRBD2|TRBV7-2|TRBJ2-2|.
TGTGCCAGCAGCCCACAGAGCGGGGTCCGCACCGGGGAGCTGTTTTTT
CASSPQSGVRTGELFF
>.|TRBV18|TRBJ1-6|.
TGTGCCAGCTCACCCACGGCGGAGGGAAATTCACCCCTCCACTTT
CASSPTAEGNSPLHF